This T cell receptor (beta chain) was identified during a study of CXCR3-negative and CXCR3-positive naive CD8 T cells. The authors made the TRB cDNA libraries by 5' RACE using UMI labels. TCRdb reworked the 5' RACE reads into one entry per CDR3 protein, no DNA. Its listing shows tens of thousands of distinct CDR3 sequences. This CDR3 comprises 12 residues. CDR1 and CDR2 from the germline V gene are MNHEY and SVGAGI. The sample was memory CD8+ T cells from blood. The chain carries TRBV6-5 and TRBJ1-2. The sequence was collected from a human donor in good health. Some clones in this sample may be carry-over from other donors' samples. The CDR3 sequence is CASSSPNYGYTF.